The present T cell receptor beta chain was sequenced within a study of T-cell memory formation after mild COVID-19. Whole-study findings and limits: Contracting clones from day 15 to 85 had balanced CD4/CD8; later expanders favoured CD4+. A second wave of clones peaked on day 37, and their SARS-CoV-2 specificity went unconfirmed.

TCRdb reprocessed the 5' RACE reads via MiXCR and lists one record per CDR3 protein. Of roughly 600,000 distinct CDR3 sequences in the sample, over 15% were seen once. The CDR3 is made up of 13 amino acids. V was cut by 2 bases and J by 5 bases, with 9 bases left in between. CDR1 and CDR2 (germline): LGHDT, YNNKEL (reference sequence). The sample holds many counts of this clonotype. Its antigen remains unidentified. The chain is built from TRBV3-1 and TRBJ2-5; tentatively, D is TRBD1 or TRBD2 (6 bases each). Sequencing was performed on PBMCs or a T cell subset sorted from them (not recorded which). The TCR comes from an adult woman who had mild COVID-19 (a few samples of this study predate the infection). Cell type and time point are not known. CDR3 sequence reads: CASSQPGAETQYF. The CDR3 region has the DNA TGTGCCAGCAGCCAACCGGGGGCGGAGACCCAGTACTTC.